The following is a T cell receptor (beta chain) sequence with its context. These data belong to a study of sequential checkpoint blockade in melanoma. About the research overall: Both treatment sequences were followed by maintenance nivolumab.

CDR1 is SGHVS and CDR2 is FNYEAQ in the germline V gene. Trimming stripped 5 bases from V and 0 bases from J, with 11 bases between. This CDR3 contains 15 residues. As for treatment: randomized to nivolumab then ipilimumab (arm A) or the reverse (arm B). Sorted cells were live CD3+CD8+, lacking CD19 and CD56, from PBMCs. Clones were read by immunoSEQ multiplex PCR, and TCRdb kept only the in-frame ones, dropping some. This table has approximately 5,200 clones, about three quarters appearing once. This sample comprised CD8+ T cells sorted from blood (inferred from file names), obtained from a patient given nivolumab and ipilimumab in sequence. The clonotype originates from a human donor with melanoma. The chain carries TRBV7-6 and TRBJ1-3, with D possibly matching TRBD1 (5 bases). CDR3: CASSPGGGSGNTIYF. CDR3 in DNA: TGTGCCAGCAGCCCCGGGGGGGGCTCTGGAAACACCATATATTTT.